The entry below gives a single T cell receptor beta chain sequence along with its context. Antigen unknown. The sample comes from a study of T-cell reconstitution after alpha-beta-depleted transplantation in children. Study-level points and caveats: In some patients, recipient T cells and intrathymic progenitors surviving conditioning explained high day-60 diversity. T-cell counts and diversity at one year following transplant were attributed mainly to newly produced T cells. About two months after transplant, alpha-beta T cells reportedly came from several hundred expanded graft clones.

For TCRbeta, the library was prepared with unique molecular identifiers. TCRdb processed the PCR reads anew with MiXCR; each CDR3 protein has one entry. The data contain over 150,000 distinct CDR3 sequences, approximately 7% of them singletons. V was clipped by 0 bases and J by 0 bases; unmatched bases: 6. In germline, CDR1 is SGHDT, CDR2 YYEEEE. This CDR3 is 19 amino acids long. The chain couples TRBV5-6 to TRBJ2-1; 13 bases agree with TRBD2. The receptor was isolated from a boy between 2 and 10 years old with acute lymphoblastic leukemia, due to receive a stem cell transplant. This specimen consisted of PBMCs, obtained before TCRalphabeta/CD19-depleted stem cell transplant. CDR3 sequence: CASSLGLAGGPSSYNEQFF. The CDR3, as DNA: TGTGCCAGCAGCTTGGGACTAGCGGGGGGCCCTAGCTCCTACAATGAGCAGTTCTTC.